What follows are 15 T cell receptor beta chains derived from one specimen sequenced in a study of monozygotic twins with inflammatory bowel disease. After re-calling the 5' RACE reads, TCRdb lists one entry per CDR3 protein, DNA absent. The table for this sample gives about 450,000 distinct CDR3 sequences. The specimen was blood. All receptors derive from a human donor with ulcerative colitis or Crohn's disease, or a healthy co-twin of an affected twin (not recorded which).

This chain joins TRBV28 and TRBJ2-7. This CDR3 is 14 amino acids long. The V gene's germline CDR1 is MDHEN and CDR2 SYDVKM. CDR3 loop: CASTPHGSSYEQYF.

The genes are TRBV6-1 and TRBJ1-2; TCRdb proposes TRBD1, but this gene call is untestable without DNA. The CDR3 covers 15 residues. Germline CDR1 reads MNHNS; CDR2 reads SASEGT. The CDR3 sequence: CATGKTLQGVDGYTF.

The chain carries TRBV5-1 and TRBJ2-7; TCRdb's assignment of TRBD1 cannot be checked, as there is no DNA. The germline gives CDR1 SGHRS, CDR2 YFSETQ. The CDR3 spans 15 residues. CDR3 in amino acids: CASSSTGLSSYEQYF.

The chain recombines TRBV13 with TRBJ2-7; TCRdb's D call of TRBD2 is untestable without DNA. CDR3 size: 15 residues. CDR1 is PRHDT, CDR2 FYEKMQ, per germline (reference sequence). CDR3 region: CASSLSGRASHEQYF.

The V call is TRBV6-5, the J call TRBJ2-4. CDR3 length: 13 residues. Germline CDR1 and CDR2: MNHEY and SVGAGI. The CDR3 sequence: CASRLSPKNIQYF.

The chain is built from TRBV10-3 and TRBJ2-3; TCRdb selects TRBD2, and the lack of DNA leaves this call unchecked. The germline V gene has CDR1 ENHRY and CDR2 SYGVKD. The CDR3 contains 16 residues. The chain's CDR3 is CAIHQLGGGTTDTQYF.

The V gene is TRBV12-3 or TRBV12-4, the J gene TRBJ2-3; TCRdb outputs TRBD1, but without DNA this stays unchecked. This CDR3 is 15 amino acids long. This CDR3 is CASSFRTGLTDTQYF.

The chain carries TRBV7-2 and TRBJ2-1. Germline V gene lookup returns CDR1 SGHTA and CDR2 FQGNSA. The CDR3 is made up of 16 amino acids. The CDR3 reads CASSLLASRYDGEQFF.

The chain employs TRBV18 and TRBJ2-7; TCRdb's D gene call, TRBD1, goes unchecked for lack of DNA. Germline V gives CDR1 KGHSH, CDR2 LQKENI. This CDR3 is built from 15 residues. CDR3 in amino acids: CASSPRTGQSYEQYF.

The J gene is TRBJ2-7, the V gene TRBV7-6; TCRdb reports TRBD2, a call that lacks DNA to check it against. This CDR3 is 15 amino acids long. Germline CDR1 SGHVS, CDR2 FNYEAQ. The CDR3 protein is CASSVGLAGGPEQYF.

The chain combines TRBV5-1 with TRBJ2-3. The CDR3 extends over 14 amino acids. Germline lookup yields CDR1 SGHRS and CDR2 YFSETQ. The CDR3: CTSSVGFGTDTQYF.

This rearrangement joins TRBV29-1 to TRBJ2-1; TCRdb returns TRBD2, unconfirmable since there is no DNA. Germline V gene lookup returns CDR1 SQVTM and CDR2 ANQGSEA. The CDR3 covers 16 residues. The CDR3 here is CSVDMRLAVPPNEQFF.

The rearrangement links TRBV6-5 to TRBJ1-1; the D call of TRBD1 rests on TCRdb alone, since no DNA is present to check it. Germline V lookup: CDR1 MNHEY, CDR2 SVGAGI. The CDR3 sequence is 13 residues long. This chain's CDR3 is CASISGRDPEAFF.

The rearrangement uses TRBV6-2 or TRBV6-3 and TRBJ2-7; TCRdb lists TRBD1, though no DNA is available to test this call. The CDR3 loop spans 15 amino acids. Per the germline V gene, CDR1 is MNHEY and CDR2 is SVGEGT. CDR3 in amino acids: CASSSNHRESYEQYF.

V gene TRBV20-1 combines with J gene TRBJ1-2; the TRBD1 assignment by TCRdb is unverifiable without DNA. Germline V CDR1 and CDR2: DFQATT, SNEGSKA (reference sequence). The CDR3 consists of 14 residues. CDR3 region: CSARGEQVNYGYTF.